This entry features one T cell receptor (beta chain) sequence. Its antigen specificity is not known. It has no much larger one-base neighbor in the sample; base qualities were not kept. This record belongs to a study of cytotoxic CD8 clonotypes in ibrutinib-treated CLL (dated by TCRdb to the early 2020s). At the level of the whole study: The cohort was composed of ten to eleven relapsed/refractory and about 15 treatment-naive patients; IGHV unmutated status was identified in 17 patients. Cryopreserved peripheral blood mononuclear cells were obtained before treatment, at response, and at either sustained remission or disease progression. An average of roughly 270,000 productive templates and 94,082 productive rearrangements was obtained per sample. Longitudinal samples were obtainable from about 30% of the roughly 90 participants in the trial. Every remission and progressive disease sample was obtained while ibrutinib was still being received by the patients. Responses were partial in around 24 patients and complete in 2; after median approximately 66 months follow-up, about 15 stayed in remission and about twelve progressed. Response samples were taken after a median of roughly eleven months on treatment, ranging from roughly 6 to 36 months. Here is what the overall study found, with its caveats: Baseline clonality was found to be higher than that of age-matched healthy donors and was strongly correlated with circulating CD8+ T-cell counts. Sampling times were not matched between sustained-remission and progressing patients, and lymph node repertoires were not studied. Clonality increased at ibrutinib response, stayed stable in sustained remission, and fell back toward baseline at progression. Public clonotypes were rare and either shrank or stayed stable during treatment, and the rise in clonality at ibrutinib response reflected expansion of private clonotypes.

Explained via the paper, the time point label denotes: roughly 2 years on ibrutinib. Roughly 2.2 micrograms of genomic DNA were extracted from cryopreserved PBMCs for TCR beta library preparation. Longitudinal blood samples from CLL patients on ibrutinib monotherapy underwent high-throughput TCR beta sequencing. The patients took part in an open-label, single-center phase 2 trial of ibrutinib monotherapy. Inclusive of the bounding cysteine and phenylalanine, the CDR3 is 13 residues long. CDR3 DNA is the only sequence kept; it has 39 bases, read in frame from the first base. V is cut back by 5 bases and J by 9 bases, with 7 bases in the junction unmatched. CDR1 and CDR2 are drawn from the germline V gene: LGHNA, YNFKEQ. On a MiSeq, deep resolution sequencing aimed for a depth between 1 in 1 million and 1 in 200,000 T cells, with each clonotype covered about 9.9x on average. The immunoSEQ hsTCRB Kit was used to generate TCR beta libraries. The source study handled its data this way. ImmunoSEQ Data Assistant and ImmunoSEQ Analyzer were used for data analysis, and V, D and J genes were assigned according to IMGT definitions. Clonality, which ranges from 0 to 1, was calculated as one minus the normalized Shannon entropy of productive rearrangement frequencies. Only overrepresented clonotypes making up at least 0.05% of the repertoire of each patient were included in the public clonotype analysis. Repertoires from some 13 age-matched healthy donors in immuneACCESS were used as clonality controls. This is the immuneACCESS table as TCRdb keeps it, with only in-frame sequences that have V and J called. A part of the clones is gone; compared with another copy, unresolved V genes explain less than half, and the rest is unexplained. V, J and clone size are those of that table, while D and trimming were read from the DNA. This sample has approximately 90,000 clones in its table, and over 60% of those were observed once. Jointly, the top ten make up around 23% of the sample.

Here the sequenced sample was PBMCs, taken after 24 months of ibrutinib treatment. The source of this sequence is a human donor with chronic lymphocytic leukemia. The rearrangement joined TRBV4-2 to TRBJ2-1, and 7 junctional nucleotides match TRBD2. In nucleotide form, the sequence is TGTGCCAGCAGCTTGGCCGGGGGGATTGAGCAGTTCTTC. Its protein is CASSLAGGIEQFF.